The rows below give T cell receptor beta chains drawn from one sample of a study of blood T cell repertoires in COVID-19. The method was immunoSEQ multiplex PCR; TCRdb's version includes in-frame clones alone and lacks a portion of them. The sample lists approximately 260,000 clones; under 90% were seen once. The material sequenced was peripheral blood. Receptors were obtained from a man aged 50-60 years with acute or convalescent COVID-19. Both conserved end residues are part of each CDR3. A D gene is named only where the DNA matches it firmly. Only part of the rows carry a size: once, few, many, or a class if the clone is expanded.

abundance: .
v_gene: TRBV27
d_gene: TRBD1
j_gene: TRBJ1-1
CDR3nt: TGTGCCAGCACTCAGGGGGTTGAAGCTTTCTTT
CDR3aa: CASTQGVEAFF

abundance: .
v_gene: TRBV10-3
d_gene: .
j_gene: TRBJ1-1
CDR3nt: TGTGTTTCGAGGGGGAGTGACACTGAAGCTTTCTTT
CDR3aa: CVSRGSDTEAFF

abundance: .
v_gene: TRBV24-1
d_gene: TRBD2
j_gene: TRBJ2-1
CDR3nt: TGTGCCACCAGTGAGCGAAGCGGGGGGGCCACTGAGCAGTTCTTC
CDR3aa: CATSERSGGATEQFF

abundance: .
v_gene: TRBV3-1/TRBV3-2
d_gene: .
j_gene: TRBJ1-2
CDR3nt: TGTGCCAGCAGCCAATGGCACCTTGACTATGGCTACACCTTC
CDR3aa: CASSQWHLDYGYTF

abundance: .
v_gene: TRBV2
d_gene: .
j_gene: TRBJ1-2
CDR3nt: TGTGCCAGCAGTGACCGCGACTATGGCTACACCTTC
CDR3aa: CASSDRDYGYTF

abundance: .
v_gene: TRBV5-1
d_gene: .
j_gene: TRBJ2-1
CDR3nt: TGCGCCAGCAGCTCCCGACAGACCGACTACAATGAGCAGTTCTTC
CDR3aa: CASSSRQTDYNEQFF

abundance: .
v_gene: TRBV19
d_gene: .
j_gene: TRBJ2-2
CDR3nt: TGTGCCAGTATTAGTCAGGCTTTCACCGGGGAGCTGTTTTTT
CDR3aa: CASISQAFTGELFF

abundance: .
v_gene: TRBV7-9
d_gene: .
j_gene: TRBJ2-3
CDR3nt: TGTGCCAGCAGCTTCTCCCCTAGCTTCGGCACAGATACGCAGTATTTT
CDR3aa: CASSFSPSFGTDTQYF

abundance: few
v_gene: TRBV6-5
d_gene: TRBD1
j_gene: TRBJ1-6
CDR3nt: TGTGCCAGCAGCAGACAGGGGAAAGGATCACCCCTCCACTTT
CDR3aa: CASSRQGKGSPLHF

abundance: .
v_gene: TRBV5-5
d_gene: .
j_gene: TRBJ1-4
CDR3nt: TGTGCCAGCAGCTTGGGAGGAGCCGAAAAACTGTTTTTT
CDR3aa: CASSLGGAEKLFF

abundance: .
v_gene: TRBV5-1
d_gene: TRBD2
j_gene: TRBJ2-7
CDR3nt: TGCGCCACCTCCCTCAGCGGGGTGGACGAGCAGTACTTC
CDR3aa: CATSLSGVDEQYF

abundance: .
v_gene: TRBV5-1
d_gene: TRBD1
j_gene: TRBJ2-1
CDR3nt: TGCGCCAGCACCATGGCAGGGGGCTCTTGGAATGAGCAGTTCTTC
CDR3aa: CASTMAGGSWNEQFF

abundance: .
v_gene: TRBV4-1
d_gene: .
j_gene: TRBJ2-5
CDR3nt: TGCGCCAGCAGCCCCCGTAGCGGCCTCGGCGAGACCCAGTACTTC
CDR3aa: CASSPRSGLGETQYF

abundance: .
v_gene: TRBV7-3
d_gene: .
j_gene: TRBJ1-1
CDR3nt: TGTGCCAGCAGCTTCTACAGCATGGAAGCTTTCTTT
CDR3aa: CASSFYSMEAFF

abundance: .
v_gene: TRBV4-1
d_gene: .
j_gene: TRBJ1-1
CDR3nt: TGCGCCAGCAGCCGGAGGGCAGATGCGAACACTGAAGCTTTCTTT
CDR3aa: CASSRRADANTEAFF

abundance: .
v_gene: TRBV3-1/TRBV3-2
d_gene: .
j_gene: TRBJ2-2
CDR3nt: TGTGCCAGCAGCAAACCCGCGGACTGGGAGAACACCGGGGAGCTGTTTTTT
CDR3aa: CASSKPADWENTGELFF

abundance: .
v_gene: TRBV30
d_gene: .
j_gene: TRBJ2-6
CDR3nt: TGTGCCTGGAGCCGGACACGGACAAACTCTGGGGCCAACGTCCTGACTTTC
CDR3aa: CAWSRTRTNSGANVLTF

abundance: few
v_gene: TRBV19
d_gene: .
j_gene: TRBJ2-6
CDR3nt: TGTGCCAGTAGTATATCGACTGGCCGGGCTGGGGCCAACGTCCTGACTTTC
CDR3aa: CASSISTGRAGANVLTF

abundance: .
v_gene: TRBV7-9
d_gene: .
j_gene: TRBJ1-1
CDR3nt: TGTGCCAGCAGCCTGGACAGCGCAACTGAAGCTTTCTTT
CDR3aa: CASSLDSATEAFF

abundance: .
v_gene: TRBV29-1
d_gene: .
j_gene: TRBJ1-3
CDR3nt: TGCAGCGTTGGTGATTCAGGTTCTGGAAACACCATATATTTT
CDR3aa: CSVGDSGSGNTIYF

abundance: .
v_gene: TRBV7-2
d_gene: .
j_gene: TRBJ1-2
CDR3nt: TGTGCCAGCAGCCAGACCGGGGGGACCGTCTATGGCTACACCTTC
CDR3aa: CASSQTGGTVYGYTF

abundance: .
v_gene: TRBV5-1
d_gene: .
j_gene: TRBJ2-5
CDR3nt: TGCGCCAGCGCGTCAGAGGGTCGAGAGACCCAGTACTTC
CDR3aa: CASASEGRETQYF

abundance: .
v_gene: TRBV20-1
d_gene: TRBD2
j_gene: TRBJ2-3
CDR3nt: TGCAGTGCTAGTTCGCGGGGGGCCTTAACAGATACGCAGTATTTT
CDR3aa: CSASSRGALTDTQYF

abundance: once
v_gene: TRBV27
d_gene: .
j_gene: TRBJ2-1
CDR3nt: TGTGCCAGCAGTCCAGGGGCGAATGAGCAGTTCTTC
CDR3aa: CASSPGANEQFF

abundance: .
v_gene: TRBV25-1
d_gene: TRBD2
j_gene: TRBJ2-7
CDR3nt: TGTGCCAGCAGTGAACTCGGCGGGGGAAGCGAGCAGTACTTC
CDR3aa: CASSELGGGSEQYF

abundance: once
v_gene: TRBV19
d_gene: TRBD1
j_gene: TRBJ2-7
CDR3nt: TGTGCCAGTAGTACCACCGGGACAGGGTACGAGCAGTACTTC
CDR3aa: CASSTTGTGYEQYF

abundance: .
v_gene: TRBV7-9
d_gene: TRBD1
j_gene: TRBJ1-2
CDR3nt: TGTGCCAGCAGCCCTAGGGGACAGGGGAGCTATGGCTACACCTTC
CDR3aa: CASSPRGQGSYGYTF

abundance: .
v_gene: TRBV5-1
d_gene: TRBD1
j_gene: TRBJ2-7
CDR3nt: TGCGCCAGCAGCCCGCAGGGGGCTCCCTACGAGCAGTACTTC
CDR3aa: CASSPQGAPYEQYF

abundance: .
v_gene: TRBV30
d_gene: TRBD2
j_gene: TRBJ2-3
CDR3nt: TGTGCCTGGGGACTAGCGGGGGGTCTGGATACGCAGTATTTT
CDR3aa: CAWGLAGGLDTQYF

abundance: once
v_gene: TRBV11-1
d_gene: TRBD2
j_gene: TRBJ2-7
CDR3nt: TGTGCCAGCAGCTTAGCGCAAGGACTAGTACGCTACGAGCAGTACTTC
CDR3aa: CASSLAQGLVRYEQYF

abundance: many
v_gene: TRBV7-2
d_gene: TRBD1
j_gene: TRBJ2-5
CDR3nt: TGTGCCAGCAGCTTACTAGGACAGGGGGTAGGAGAGACCCAGTACTTC
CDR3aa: CASSLLGQGVGETQYF

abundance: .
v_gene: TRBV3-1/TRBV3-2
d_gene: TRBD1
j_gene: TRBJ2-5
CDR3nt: TGTGCCAGCAGCCACCCGGGACAGCAAGAGACCCAGTACTTC
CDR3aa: CASSHPGQQETQYF

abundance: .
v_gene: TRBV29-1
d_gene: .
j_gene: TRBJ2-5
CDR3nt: TGCAGCGTGAATGGGGGGTGGAGGACCCAGTACTTC
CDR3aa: CSVNGGWRTQYF

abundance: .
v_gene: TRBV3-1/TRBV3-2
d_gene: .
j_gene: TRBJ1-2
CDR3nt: TGTGCCAGCAGCCCTCCAGGGGCTCGGGGCTATGGCTACACCTTC
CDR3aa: CASSPPGARGYGYTF

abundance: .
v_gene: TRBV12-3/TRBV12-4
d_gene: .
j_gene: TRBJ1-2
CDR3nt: TGTGCCAGCAGTCCCTGGGGGGGTGGCTACACCTTC
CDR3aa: CASSPWGGGYTF

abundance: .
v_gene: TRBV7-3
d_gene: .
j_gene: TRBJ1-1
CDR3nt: TGTGCCAGCAGCTTAGGGTCTCTGGGGTCGGGAGAAGCTTTCTTT
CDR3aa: CASSLGSLGSGEAFF

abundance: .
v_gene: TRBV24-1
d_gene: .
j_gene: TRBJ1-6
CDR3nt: TGTGCCACCCCCACCGGGGTCAGCAATTCACCCCTCCACTTT
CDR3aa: CATPTGVSNSPLHF

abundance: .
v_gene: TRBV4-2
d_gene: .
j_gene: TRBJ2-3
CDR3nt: TGTGCCAGCAGCCAATATGAGGGAGATACGCAGTATTTT
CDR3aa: CASSQYEGDTQYF

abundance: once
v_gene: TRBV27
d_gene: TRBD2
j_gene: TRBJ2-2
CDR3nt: TGTGCCAGCAGCCCCGAACTAGCGTTGGCCGGGGAGCTGTTTTTT
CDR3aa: CASSPELALAGELFF

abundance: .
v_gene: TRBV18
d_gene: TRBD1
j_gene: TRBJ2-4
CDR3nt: TGTGCCAGCTCACCCCCCTTCGGGACAGGGAGCGCCAAAAACATTCAGTACTTC
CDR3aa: CASSPPFGTGSAKNIQYF

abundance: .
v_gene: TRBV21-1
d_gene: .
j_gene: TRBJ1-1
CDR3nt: TGTGCCAGGCAGGGCCGGAACACTGAAGCTTTCTTT
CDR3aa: CARQGRNTEAFF

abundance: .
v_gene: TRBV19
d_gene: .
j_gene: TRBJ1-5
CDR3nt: TGTGCCAGTAGTATAGAGAGAGGACCGACAGAGTTCAGCAATCAGCCCCAGCATTTT
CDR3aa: CASSIERGPTEFSNQPQHF

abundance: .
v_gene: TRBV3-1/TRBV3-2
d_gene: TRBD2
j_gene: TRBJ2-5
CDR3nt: TGTGCCAGCAGCCACGTTGGGACTACCTACCAAGAGACCCAGTACTTC
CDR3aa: CASSHVGTTYQETQYF